The source of this T cell receptor (beta chain) is a study of CD8 T cells in ankylosing spondylitis. Findings and caveats of the study: As reported, disease-linked clones showed significant enrichment in matched ankylosing spondylitis synovial fluid. A motif in TCR beta, a set of 8 or 9 highly homologous variants, appeared characteristic of ankylosing spondylitis blood. CD8+ disease-linked clones were present at relatively low frequencies in blood.

Quantitative 5'-RACE with molecular barcodes produced the TCR beta libraries. TCRdb used MiXCR to reprocess the 5' RACE reads, holding one entry per CDR3 protein. The sample records about 210,000 distinct CDR3 sequences, about 7.3% being singletons. A word on this clonotype: The antigen is unknown.

The V gene's germline CDR1 is MRHNA and CDR2 SNTAGT. The V end lost 2 bases, the J end lost 7 bases, and 5 bases lay between the germline ends. The CDR3 runs to 12 residues. This sequence joins TRBV6-4 and TRBJ2-2; no clear D. The TCR comes from a male donor with ankylosing spondylitis. The sequenced material came from blood, either unsorted or a sorted T cell fraction (not recorded which). The CDR3 spells CASSDGNGELFF. The CDR3 DNA reads as TGTGCCAGCAGTGACGGAAACGGGGAGCTGTTTTTT.